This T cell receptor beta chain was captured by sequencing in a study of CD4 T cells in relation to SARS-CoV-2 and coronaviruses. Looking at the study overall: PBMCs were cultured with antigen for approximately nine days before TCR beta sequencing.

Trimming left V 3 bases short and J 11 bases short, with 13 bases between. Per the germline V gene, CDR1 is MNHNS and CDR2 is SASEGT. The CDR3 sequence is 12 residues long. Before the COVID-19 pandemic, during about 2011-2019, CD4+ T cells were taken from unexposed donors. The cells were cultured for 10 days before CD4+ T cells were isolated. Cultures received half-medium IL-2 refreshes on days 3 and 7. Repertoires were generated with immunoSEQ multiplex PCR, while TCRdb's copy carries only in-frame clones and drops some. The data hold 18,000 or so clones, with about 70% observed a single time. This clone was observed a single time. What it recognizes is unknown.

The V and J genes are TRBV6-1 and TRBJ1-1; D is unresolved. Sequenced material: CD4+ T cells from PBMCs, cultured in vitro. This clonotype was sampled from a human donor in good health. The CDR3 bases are TGTGCCAGCAGTGAGGTCTCCCGTGGCGCTTTCTTT. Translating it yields CASSEVSRGAFF.